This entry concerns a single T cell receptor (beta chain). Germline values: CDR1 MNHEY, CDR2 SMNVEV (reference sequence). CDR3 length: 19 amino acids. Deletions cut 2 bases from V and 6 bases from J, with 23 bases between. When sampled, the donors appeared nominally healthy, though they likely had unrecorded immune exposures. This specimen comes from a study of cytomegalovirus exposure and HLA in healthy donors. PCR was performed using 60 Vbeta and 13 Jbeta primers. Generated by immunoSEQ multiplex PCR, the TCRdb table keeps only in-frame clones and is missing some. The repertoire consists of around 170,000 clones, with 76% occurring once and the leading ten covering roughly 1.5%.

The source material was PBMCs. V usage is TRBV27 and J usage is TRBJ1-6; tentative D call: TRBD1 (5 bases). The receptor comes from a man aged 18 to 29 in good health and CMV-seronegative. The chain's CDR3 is CASSLQGPRLTASNSPLHF. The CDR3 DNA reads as TGTGCCAGCAGTTTACAGGGTCCGCGCCTTACAGCAAGTAATTCACCCCTCCACTTT.